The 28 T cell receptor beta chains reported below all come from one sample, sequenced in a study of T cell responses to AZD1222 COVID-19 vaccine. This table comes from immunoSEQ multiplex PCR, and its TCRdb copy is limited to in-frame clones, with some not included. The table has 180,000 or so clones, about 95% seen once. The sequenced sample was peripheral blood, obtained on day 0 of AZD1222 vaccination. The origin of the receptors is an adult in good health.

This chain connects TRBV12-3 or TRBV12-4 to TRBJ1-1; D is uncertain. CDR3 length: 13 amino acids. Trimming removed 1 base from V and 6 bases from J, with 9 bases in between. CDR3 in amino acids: CASSLDPTPEAFF. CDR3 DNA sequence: TGTGCCAGCAGTTTAGATCCGACACCTGAAGCTTTCTTT.

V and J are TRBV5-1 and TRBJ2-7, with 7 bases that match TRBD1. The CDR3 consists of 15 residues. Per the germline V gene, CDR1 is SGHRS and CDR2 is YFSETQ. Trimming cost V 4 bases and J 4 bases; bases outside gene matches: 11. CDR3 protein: CASSNDRVGTYEQYF. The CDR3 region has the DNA TGCGCCAGCAGCAACGACAGGGTAGGAACTTACGAGCAGTACTTC.

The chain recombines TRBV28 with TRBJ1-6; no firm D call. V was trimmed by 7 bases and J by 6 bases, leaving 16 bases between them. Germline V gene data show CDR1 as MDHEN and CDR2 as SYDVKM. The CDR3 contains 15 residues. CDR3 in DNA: TGTGCCAGCACCGAAGACGCAAACCTTAATTCACCCCTCCACTTT. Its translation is CASTEDANLNSPLHF.

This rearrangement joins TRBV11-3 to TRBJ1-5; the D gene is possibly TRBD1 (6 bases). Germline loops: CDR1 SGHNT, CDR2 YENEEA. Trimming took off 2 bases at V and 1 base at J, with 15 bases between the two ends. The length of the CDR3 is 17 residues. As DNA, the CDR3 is TGTGCCAGCAGCTTACTACAGGGTAGCGGGAGCAATCAGCCCCAGCATTTT. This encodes CASSLLQGSGSNQPQHF.

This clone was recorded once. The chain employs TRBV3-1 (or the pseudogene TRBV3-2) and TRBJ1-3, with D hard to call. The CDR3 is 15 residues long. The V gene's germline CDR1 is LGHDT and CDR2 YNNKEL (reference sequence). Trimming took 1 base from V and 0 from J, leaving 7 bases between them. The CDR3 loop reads CASSQGVNSGNTIYF. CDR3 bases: TGTGCCAGCAGCCAAGGCGTGAACTCTGGAAACACCATATATTTT.

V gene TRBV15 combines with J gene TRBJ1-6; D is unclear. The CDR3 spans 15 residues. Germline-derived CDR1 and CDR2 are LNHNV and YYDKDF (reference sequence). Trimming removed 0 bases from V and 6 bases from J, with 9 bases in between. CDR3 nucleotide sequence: TGTGCCACCAGCAGAGATGGCGGGCCTAATTCACCCCTCCACTTT. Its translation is CATSRDGGPNSPLHF.

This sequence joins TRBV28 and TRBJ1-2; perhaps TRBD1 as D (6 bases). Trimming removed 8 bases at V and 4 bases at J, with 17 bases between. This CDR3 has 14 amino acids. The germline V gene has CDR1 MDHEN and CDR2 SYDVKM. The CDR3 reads CASSSSDRRYGYTF. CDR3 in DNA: TGTGCCAGCTCTTCCTCCGACAGGCGCTATGGCTACACCTTC.

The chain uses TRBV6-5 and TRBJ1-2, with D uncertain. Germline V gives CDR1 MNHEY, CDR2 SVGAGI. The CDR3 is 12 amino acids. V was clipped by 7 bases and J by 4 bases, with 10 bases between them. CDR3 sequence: CASNKWGYGYTF. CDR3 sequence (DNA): TGTGCCAGCAATAAGTGGGGCTATGGCTACACCTTC.

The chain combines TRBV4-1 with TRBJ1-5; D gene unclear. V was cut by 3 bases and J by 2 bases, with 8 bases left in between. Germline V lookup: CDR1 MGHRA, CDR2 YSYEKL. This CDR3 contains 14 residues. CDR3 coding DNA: TGCGCCAGCAGCCAGGGAGCGGGCAATCAGCCCCAGCATTTT. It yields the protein CASSQGAGNQPQHF.

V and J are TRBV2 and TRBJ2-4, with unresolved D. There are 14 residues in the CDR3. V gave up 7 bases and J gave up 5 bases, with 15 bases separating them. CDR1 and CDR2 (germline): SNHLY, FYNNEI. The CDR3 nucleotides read TGTGCCAGCACCGGAAGTCAGACACAAAACATTCAGTACTTC. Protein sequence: CASTGSQTQNIQYF.

CDR3 protein: CASSYRGQETQYF. CDR3 DNA sequence: TGTGCCAGCAGTTACAGGGGCCAAGAGACCCAGTACTTC. This sequence joins TRBV12-3 or TRBV12-4 and TRBJ2-5; TRBD1 matches at 7 bases. The CDR3 is 13 amino acids. V was clipped by 4 bases and J by 1 base; unmatched bases: 0.

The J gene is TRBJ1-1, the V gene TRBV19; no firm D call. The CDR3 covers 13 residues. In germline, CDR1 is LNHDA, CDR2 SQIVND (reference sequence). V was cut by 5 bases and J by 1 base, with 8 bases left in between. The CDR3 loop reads CASSAPGNTEAFF. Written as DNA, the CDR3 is TGTGCCAGTAGTGCCCCAGGGAACACTGAAGCTTTCTTT.

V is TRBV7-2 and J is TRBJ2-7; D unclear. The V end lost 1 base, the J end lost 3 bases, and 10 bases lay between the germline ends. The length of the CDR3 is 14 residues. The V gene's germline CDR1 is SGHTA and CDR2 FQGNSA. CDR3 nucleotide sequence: TGTGCCAGCAGCTTAGTAGACTCCCTCTACGAGCAGTACTTC. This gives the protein CASSLVDSLYEQYF.

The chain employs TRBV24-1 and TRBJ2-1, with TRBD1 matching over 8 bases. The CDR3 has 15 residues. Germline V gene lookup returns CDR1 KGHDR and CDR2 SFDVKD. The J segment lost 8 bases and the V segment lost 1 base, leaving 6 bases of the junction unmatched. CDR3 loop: CATSDLIQGAHEQFF. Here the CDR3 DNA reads TGTGCCACCAGTGATTTAATTCAGGGGGCGCATGAGCAGTTCTTC.

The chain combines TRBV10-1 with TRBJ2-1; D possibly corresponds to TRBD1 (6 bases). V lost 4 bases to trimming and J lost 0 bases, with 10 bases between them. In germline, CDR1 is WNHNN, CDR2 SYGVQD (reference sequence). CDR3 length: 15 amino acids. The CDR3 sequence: CASSADRSSYNEQFF. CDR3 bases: TGCGCCAGCAGTGCTGACAGGAGCTCCTACAATGAGCAGTTCTTC.

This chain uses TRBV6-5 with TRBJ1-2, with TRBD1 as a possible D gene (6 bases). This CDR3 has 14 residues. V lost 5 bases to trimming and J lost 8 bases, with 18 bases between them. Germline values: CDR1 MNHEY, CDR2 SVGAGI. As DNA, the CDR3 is TGTGCCAGCAGTCCTACAGGGCAAGTTGCCGGCTACACCTTC. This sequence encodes CASSPTGQVAGYTF.

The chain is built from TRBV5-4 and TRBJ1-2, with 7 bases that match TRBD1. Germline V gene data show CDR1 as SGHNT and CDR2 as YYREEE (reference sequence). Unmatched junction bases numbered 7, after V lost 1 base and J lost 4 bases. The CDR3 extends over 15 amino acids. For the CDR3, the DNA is TGTGCCAGCAGCTTGTCCTATAGACAGGGCTATGGCTACACCTTC. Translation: CASSLSYRQGYGYTF.

In DNA, the CDR3 is TGCGCCAGCAGCTTGGTGCCAGGAGTTGTGTCTGGGGCCAACGTCCTGACTTTC. Protein sequence: CASSLVPGVVSGANVLTF. The chain uses TRBV5-1 and TRBJ2-6, with no clear D. Germline values: CDR1 SGHRS, CDR2 YFSETQ. CDR3 length: 18 residues. V gave up 0 bases and J gave up 1 base, with 14 bases separating them. Supplemented by reference TRBV5-1 and TRBJ2-6, the full variable domain reads KAGVTQTPRYLIKTRGQQVTLSCSPISGHRSVSWYQQTPGQGLQFLFEYFSETQRNKGNFPGRFSGRQFSNSRSEMNVSTLELGDSALYLCASSLVPGVVSGANVLTFGAGSRLTVL.

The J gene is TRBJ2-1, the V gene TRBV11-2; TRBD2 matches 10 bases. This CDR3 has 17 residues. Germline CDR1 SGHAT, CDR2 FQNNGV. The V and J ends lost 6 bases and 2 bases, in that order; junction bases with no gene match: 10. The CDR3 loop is CASRGGGLAETYNEQFF. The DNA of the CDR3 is TGTGCCAGCAGGGGGGGAGGACTAGCGGAGACCTACAATGAGCAGTTCTTC.

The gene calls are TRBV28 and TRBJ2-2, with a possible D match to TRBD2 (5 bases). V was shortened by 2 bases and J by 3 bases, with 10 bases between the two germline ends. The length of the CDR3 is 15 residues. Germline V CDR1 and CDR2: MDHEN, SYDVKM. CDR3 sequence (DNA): TGTGCCAGCAGTTTAGAGGGTAGGGACACCGGGGAGCTGTTTTTT. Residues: CASSLEGRDTGELFF.

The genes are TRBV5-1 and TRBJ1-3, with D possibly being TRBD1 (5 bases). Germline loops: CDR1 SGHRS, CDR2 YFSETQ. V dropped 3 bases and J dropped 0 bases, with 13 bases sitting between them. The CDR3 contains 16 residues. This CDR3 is CASSSQTANSGNTIYF. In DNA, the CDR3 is TGCGCCAGCAGCTCCCAGACAGCCAACTCTGGAAACACCATATATTTT.

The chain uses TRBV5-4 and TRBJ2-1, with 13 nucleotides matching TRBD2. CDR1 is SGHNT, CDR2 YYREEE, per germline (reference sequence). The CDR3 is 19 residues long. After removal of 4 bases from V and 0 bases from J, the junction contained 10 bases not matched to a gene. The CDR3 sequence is CASSRLLAGGSSSYNEQFF. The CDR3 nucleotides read TGTGCCAGCAGCCGACTACTAGCGGGGGGGTCAAGCTCCTACAATGAGCAGTTCTTC.

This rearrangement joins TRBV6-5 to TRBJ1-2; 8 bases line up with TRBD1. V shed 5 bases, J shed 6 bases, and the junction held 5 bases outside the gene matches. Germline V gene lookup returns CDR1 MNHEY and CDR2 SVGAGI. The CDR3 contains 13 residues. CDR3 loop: CASSPGGADGYTF. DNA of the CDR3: TGTGCCAGCAGTCCAGGGGGCGCGGATGGCTACACCTTC.

The CDR3 loop reads CASTKGLAGVRNEQFF. The CDR3 DNA is TGTGCCAGCACCAAGGGTCTAGCGGGAGTTAGGAATGAGCAGTTCTTC. V and J are TRBV2 and TRBJ2-1; 10 bases match TRBD2. There are 16 residues in the CDR3. V was clipped by 7 bases and J by 7 bases; unmatched bases: 13. The germline gives CDR1 SNHLY, CDR2 FYNNEI.

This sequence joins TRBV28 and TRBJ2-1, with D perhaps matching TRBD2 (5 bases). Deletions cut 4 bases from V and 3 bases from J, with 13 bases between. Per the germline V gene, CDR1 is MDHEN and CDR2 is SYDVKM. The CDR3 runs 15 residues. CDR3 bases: TGTGCCAGCAGTTCCCCTAGAGGGCACTACAATGAGCAGTTCTTC. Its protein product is CASSSPRGHYNEQFF.

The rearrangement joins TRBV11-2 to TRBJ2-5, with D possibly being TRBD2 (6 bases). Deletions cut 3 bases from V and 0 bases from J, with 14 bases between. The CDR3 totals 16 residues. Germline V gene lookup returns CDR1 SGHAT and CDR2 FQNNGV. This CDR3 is CASSFLDYPYQETQYF. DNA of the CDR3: TGTGCCAGCAGCTTTTTGGACTACCCGTACCAAGAGACCCAGTACTTC. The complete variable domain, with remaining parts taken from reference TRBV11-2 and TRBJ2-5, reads EAGVAQSPRYKIIEKRQSVAFWCNPISGHATLYWYQQILGQGPKLLIQFQNNGVVDDSQLPKDRFSAERLKGVDSTLKIQPAKLEDSAVYLCASSFLDYPYQETQYFGPGTRLLVL.

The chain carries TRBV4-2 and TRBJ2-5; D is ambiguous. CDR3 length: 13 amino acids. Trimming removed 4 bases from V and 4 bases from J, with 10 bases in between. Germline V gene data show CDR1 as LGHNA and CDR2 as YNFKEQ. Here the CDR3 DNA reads TGTGCCAGCAGCCCCGATTTATCAGAGACCCAGTACTTC. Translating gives CASSPDLSETQYF.

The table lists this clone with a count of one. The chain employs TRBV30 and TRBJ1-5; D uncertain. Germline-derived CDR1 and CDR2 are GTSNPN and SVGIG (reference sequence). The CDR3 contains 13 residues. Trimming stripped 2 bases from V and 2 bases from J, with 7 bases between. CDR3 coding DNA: TGTGCCTGGAGTACGCAGGGCAATCAGCCCCAGCATTTT. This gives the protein CAWSTQGNQPQHF.